This T cell receptor beta chain was sequenced for a study of response to subunit inactivated influenza vaccine. TCRdb reanalysed the RT-PCR reads using MiXCR and keeps one entry per CDR3 protein. The sample contains just under 250,000 distinct CDR3 sequences, 10% to 15% of which appear only once. Trimming shortened V by 6 bases and J by 4 bases, and 6 bases separated the two germline ends. This CDR3 has 11 residues. This clonotype occurred many times. The receptor was isolated from a man aged 50-60 years who received an inactivated influenza vaccine. The chain carries TRBV12-3 or TRBV12-4 and TRBJ1-2; D remains ambiguous. The starting material was non-naive T cells sorted from PBMCs, obtained 14 to 15 days before vaccination. CDR3 in amino acids: CASRRGYGYTF. CDR3 bases: TGTGCCAGCAGGAGAGGCTATGGCTACACCTTC.